One and the same sample provided the 24 T cell receptor beta chains below, sequenced in a study of neoadjuvant anti-PD-1 for oral cavity cancer (dated by TCRdb to the early 2020s). Library preparation used the immunoSEQ multiplex PCR assay. TCRdb took over this immuneACCESS table, retaining in-frame rearrangements with V and J assigned. Such tables are incomplete; in checked studies, under half of the missing clones stem from an unresolved V gene, and the remainder is unexplained. This sample is represented by 13,000 to 15,000 clones; just under 70% of them were singletons. The ten largest clonotypes hold about 3.2% of the sample. What the time point label conveys for this sample: after neoadjuvant nivolumab, at surgical resection. This sample comprised PBMCs, obtained after nivolumab (anti-PD-1) treatment. The receptors were sampled from a person aged 40 to 85 with oral cavity squamous cell carcinoma.

This sequence joins TRBV7-8 and TRBJ1-3; 7 bases fit TRBD1. The CDR3 contains 16 residues. From germline, CDR1 is SGHVS and CDR2 FQNEAQ. The junction had 7 bases not matched to a gene; V was cut back by 2 bases and J by 3 bases. CDR3 sequence reads: CASSLLGRGDGNTIYF. The CDR3 bases are TGTGCCAGCAGCTTATTGGGCAGGGGGGATGGAAACACCATATATTTT.

The V and J genes are TRBV30 and TRBJ1-4; D unclear. Germline CDR1 GTSNPN, CDR2 SVGIG (reference sequence). Trimming pared 4 bases from V and 7 bases from J, leaving 13 bases between. The CDR3 is made up of 13 amino acids. The CDR3 reads CAWKSPGGEKLFF. In DNA form, the CDR3 reads TGTGCCTGGAAGTCCCCCGGCGGTGAAAAACTGTTTTTT.

The chain employs TRBV19 and TRBJ2-6; weak D call: TRBD2 (5 bases). This CDR3 has 14 residues. Germline CDR1 is LNHDA and CDR2 is SQIVND (reference sequence). Trimming removed 3 bases from V and 9 bases from J, with 12 bases in between. The CDR3 nucleotides read TGTGCCAGTAGTATCTTCTTGGGAGACAACGTCCTGACTTTC. It encodes CASSIFLGDNVLTF.

The V gene is TRBV11-2, the J gene TRBJ2-1, with no clear D. Per the germline V gene, CDR1 is SGHAT and CDR2 is FQNNGV. The V gene lost 2 bases and the J gene lost 0 bases, with 8 bases spanning the gap. This CDR3 has 15 residues. In DNA form, the CDR3 reads TGTGCCAGCAGCTTATCTACGAGCTCCTACAATGAGCAGTTCTTC. Protein product: CASSLSTSSYNEQFF.

The chain links TRBV6-5 to TRBJ1-1; D is possibly TRBD1 (6 bases). Looked up from germline, CDR1 is MNHEY and CDR2 is SVGAGI. This CDR3 is 13 amino acids long. V lost 4 bases to trimming and J lost 10 bases, with 16 bases between them. Here the CDR3 DNA reads TGTGCCAGCAGTTCTAAGATTGGGGGCGTAGCTTTCTTT. This codes for CASSSKIGGVAFF.

The chain recombines TRBV6-1 with TRBJ2-7; D gene ambiguous. Germline loops: CDR1 MNHNS, CDR2 SASEGT. The CDR3 totals 13 residues. V was clipped by 3 bases and J by 2 bases, with 8 bases between them. The CDR3: CASSEDGPYEQYF. CDR3 nucleotides: TGTGCCAGCAGTGAGGACGGACCCTACGAGCAGTACTTC.

The CDR3 sequence: CASSDLTRDNEQFF. For the CDR3, the DNA is TGTGCCAGCAGTGATCTTACCAGAGACAATGAGCAGTTCTTC. V is TRBV25-1 and J is TRBJ2-1, with unresolved D. The CDR3 is made up of 14 amino acids. CDR1 and CDR2 from the germline V gene are MGHDK and SYGVNS. V gave up 3 bases and J gave up 5 bases, with 11 bases separating them.

The rearrangement uses TRBV4-1 and TRBJ1-1; D is unclear. CDR3 length: 17 residues. Germline CDR1 and CDR2: MGHRA and YSYEKL. Between the trimmed V and J ends, which lost 5 bases and 1 base, there was a span of 20 bases. CDR3 coding DNA: TGCGCCAGCAGCTCCCGGGCCATCCCTTCTTCGAACACTGAAGCTTTCTTT. This sequence encodes CASSSRAIPSSNTEAFF.

DNA of the CDR3: TGTGCCAGCAGCGTAGGGGCGACTAGCGGGAACACAGATACGCAGTATTTT. Its translation is CASSVGATSGNTDTQYF. The chain combines TRBV9 with TRBJ2-3, with 11 bases that match TRBD2. The CDR3 is 17 residues long. Germline CDR1 SGDLS, CDR2 YYNGEE. With 0 bases clipped from V and 2 bases from J, the junction kept 5 bases outside the gene matches.

The V call is TRBV10-1, the J call TRBJ2-7; the D gene is possibly TRBD1 (5 bases). CDR3 length: 13 amino acids. V was shortened by 4 bases and J by 1 base, with 8 bases between the two germline ends. Germline lookup yields CDR1 WNHNN and CDR2 SYGVQD (reference sequence). CDR3 coding DNA: TGCGCCAGCAGTGGGGGCACGTCCTACGAGCAGTACTTC. It specifies CASSGGTSYEQYF.

The rearrangement joins TRBV5-6 to TRBJ2-1, with a weak D call TRBD2 (5 bases). V gave up 7 bases and J gave up 4 bases, with 18 bases separating them. There are 15 residues in the CDR3. Looked up from germline, CDR1 is SGHDT and CDR2 is YYEEEE. As DNA, the CDR3 is TGTGCCAGCTCTCGACCACGGATAGCGTACAATGAGCAGTTCTTC. It codes for CASSRPRIAYNEQFF.

This clone turned up a few times. One end of the junction varies from germline; a read error may be responsible. This rearrangement joins TRBV18 to TRBJ1-5, with 7 nucleotides matching TRBD1. Germline loops: CDR1 KGHSH, CDR2 LQKENI. The CDR3 has 16 residues. In DNA form, the CDR3 reads TGTGCCAGTTCACCGGGCAGGGGGTTTAGCAATCAGCCCCAGCATTTT. This gives the protein CASSPGRGFSNQPQHF.

V usage is TRBV19 and J usage is TRBJ2-7, with D perhaps TRBD1 (7 bases). The germline V gene has CDR1 LNHDA and CDR2 SQIVND (reference sequence). Trimming pared 6 bases from V and 4 bases from J, leaving 13 bases between. This CDR3 spans 13 amino acids. The CDR3 reads CASSVQGTYEQYF. CDR3 nucleotides: TGTGCCAGTAGCGTACAGGGGACTTACGAGCAGTACTTC.

V usage is TRBV7-3 and J usage is TRBJ1-5; 10 nucleotides align to TRBD1. Germline lookup yields CDR1 SGHTA and CDR2 FQGTGA. Unmatched junction bases numbered 13, after V lost 5 bases and J lost 3 bases. CDR3 size: 18 residues. The CDR3 loop reads CASSMTGTGASNNQPQHF. CDR3 DNA sequence: TGTGCCAGCAGCATGACCGGGACAGGGGCGAGTAACAATCAGCCCCAGCATTTT.

This clone was picked up one time. The chain uses TRBV4-1 and TRBJ1-3, with D unresolved. V shed 4 bases and J shed 1 base, with 23 bases lying between them. This CDR3 is 19 amino acids long. Germline CDR1 and CDR2: MGHRA and YSYEKL. The CDR3 DNA follows: TGCGCCAGCAGCCCCAGCATGGGAGGGAAGGAGGTTTCTGGAAACACCATATATTTT. Its protein is CASSPSMGGKEVSGNTIYF.

J is TRBJ2-5 and V is TRBV4-1; no clear D. This CDR3 is 14 amino acids long. The V gene lost 0 bases and the J gene lost 5 bases, with 10 bases spanning the gap. The germline V gene encodes CDR1 MGHRA and CDR2 YSYEKL. CDR3: CASSQEIVAETQYF. In DNA, the CDR3 is TGCGCCAGCAGCCAAGAAATCGTGGCGGAGACCCAGTACTTC.

The J gene is TRBJ2-1, the V gene TRBV2; TRBD2 aligns across 14 bases. J was trimmed by 10 bases and V by 7 bases; bases with no gene match: 6. Germline V lookup: CDR1 SNHLY, CDR2 FYNNEI. This CDR3 comprises 14 residues. The CDR3 bases are TGTGCCAGCACCTCGGGACTAGCGGGAGACGAGCAGTTCTTC. Residues: CASTSGLAGDEQFF.

This clone came up once. J is TRBJ2-3 and V is TRBV6-5; 10 nucleotides align to TRBD2. The germline gives CDR1 MNHEY, CDR2 SVGAGI. V lost 4 bases and J lost 0; bases outside the gene matches: 4. CDR3 length: 16 residues. CDR3 region: CASSLASGRSTDTQYF. DNA of the CDR3: TGTGCCAGCAGTTTGGCTAGCGGGAGAAGCACAGATACGCAGTATTTT.

CDR3 in amino acids: CASSMGTGDEQYF. The CDR3 bases are TGTGCCAGTAGTATGGGGACAGGTGACGAGCAGTACTTC. This sequence joins TRBV19 and TRBJ2-7; 8 nucleotides line up with TRBD1. The CDR3 has 13 residues. Germline loops: CDR1 LNHDA, CDR2 SQIVND (reference sequence). J gave up 5 bases and V 3 bases, and 3 bases lay outside the gene matches.

The chain employs TRBV5-1 and TRBJ2-7; 9 bases align to TRBD1. CDR3 length: 14 amino acids. Trimming cost V 5 bases and J 1 base; bases outside gene matches: 4. Germline V gives CDR1 SGHRS, CDR2 YFSETQ. DNA for the CDR3: TGCGCCAGCAGTCGACAGGGGGATTCCTACGAGCAGTACTTC. This sequence encodes CASSRQGDSYEQYF.

The chain uses TRBV28 and TRBJ2-7, with 10 bases fitting TRBD2. This CDR3 comprises 15 residues. The J segment lost 4 bases and the V segment lost 5 bases, leaving 8 bases of the junction unmatched. Germline V gene sequence: CDR1 MDHEN, CDR2 SYDVKM. The CDR3 region has the DNA TGTGCCAGCAGTCCCGCCTCTAGCGGGAGTTACGAGCAGTACTTC. It translates to CASSPASSGSYEQYF.

The rearrangement uses TRBV2 and TRBJ1-2, with 7 bases that match TRBD1. The germline CDR1 and CDR2 sequences are SNHLY and FYNNEI. V dropped 5 bases and J dropped 4; count of bases not matched to a gene: 10. The CDR3 has 15 amino acids. DNA of the CDR3: TGTGCCAGCAGTACCGGGACAGTCAACATCTATGGCTACACCTTC. It yields the protein CASSTGTVNIYGYTF.

J is TRBJ2-3 and V is TRBV19, with D unresolved. V was trimmed by 1 base and J by 0 bases, leaving 8 bases between them. The CDR3 is made up of 15 amino acids. CDR1 is LNHDA and CDR2 is SQIVND in the germline V gene (reference sequence). This CDR3 is CASSIVAGSTDTQYF. Written as DNA, the CDR3 is TGTGCCAGTAGTATAGTGGCCGGAAGCACAGATACGCAGTATTTT.

The V and J genes are TRBV30 and TRBJ2-3, with 7 positions matching TRBD2. After removal of 3 bases from V and 1 base from J, the junction contained 7 bases not matched to a gene. CDR3 length: 15 residues. Germline V gives CDR1 GTSNPN, CDR2 SVGIG (reference sequence). The CDR3 region is CAWRTAGRGTDTQYF. As DNA, the CDR3 is TGTGCCTGGAGGACAGCGGGGAGGGGCACAGATACGCAGTATTTT.